Listed below are T cell receptor beta chains from one sample, sequenced in a study of OX40 agonist ivuxolimab in advanced cancers. Assay used: immunoSEQ multiplex PCR; TCRdb lists only in-frame clones, some missing. The table records fewer than 85,000 clones, 80% to 85% of them present only once. The material was CD4+ or CD8+ T cells sorted from blood, obtained in a trial of the OX40 agonist ivuxolimab. These receptors originate from an adult with an advanced solid tumor such as melanoma, head and neck, liver or kidney cancer. CDR3s include the opening cysteine and the closing phenylalanine or tryptophan. Fields, in order: D gene, V gene, J gene, clone size, CDR3 DNA, CDR3 protein. The D gene is left open where the match is weak. Part of the rows lack a size; the others show once, few, many or a class for expanded clones.

NA	TRBV10-3	TRBJ1-1	NA	TGTGCCATCAGTGAGTCCGGGACACTGAACACTGAAGCTTTCTTT	CAISESGTLNTEAFF
NA	TRBV11-2	TRBJ2-2	few	TGTGCCAGCAGCTTAAACAGGGAGGTCGGGGAGCTGTTTTTT	CASSLNREVGELFF
NA	TRBV5-1	TRBJ2-3	NA	TGCGCCAGCAGCTTGGAAGGGCCCGGTCGGGCAGATACGCAGTATTTT	CASSLEGPGRADTQYF
NA	TRBV5-1	TRBJ2-5	NA	TGCGCCAGCAGCCCGCACGAGGTACAAGAGACCCAGTACTTC	CASSPHEVQETQYF
NA	TRBV4-3	TRBJ2-6	NA	TGCGCCAGCAGCCAAGATAAACAGGGTACCGTCCTGACTTTC	CASSQDKQGTVLTF
NA	TRBV18	TRBJ1-2	few	TGTGCCAGCTCACCGGCGTCCCAACCTAGTCCGACCTCTAACTATGGCTACACCTTC	CASSPASQPSPTSNYGYTF
TRBD1	TRBV9	TRBJ1-6	NA	TGTGCCAGCCGGACCGCGGTGGGGACAGAATACTCCTATAATTCACCCCTCCACTTT	CASRTAVGTEYSYNSPLHF
NA	TRBV28	TRBJ1-4	NA	TGTGCCAGCAGTTGGGGGCTTAATAATGAAAAACTGTTTTTT	CASSWGLNNEKLFF
TRBD1	TRBV7-9	TRBJ2-3	NA	TGTGCCAGCACCAAGACAGGGGCAACCACAGATACGCAGTATTTT	CASTKTGATTDTQYF
NA	TRBV18	TRBJ2-6	few	TGTGCCAGCTCACCACTCCGGTACTCTGGGGCCAACGTCCTGACTTTC	CASSPLRYSGANVLTF
TRBD1	TRBV5-8	TRBJ1-2	NA	TGTGCCAGCACCCCAGGACAGGGGGCATCTAACTATGGCTACACCTTC	CASTPGQGASNYGYTF
NA	TRBV9	TRBJ2-2	NA	TGTGCCAGCAGCCAGACGGGGGGCGCCGGGGAGCTGTTTTTT	CASSQTGGAGELFF
NA	TRBV2	TRBJ1-6	NA	TGTGCCAGCAGTGATAGTAGGAGATCACCCCTCCACTTT	CASSDSRRSPLHF
TRBD1	TRBV11-2	TRBJ2-3	NA	TGTGCCAGCAGCTTAGGAGGTGCCGGGACAGGGGTCACAGATACGCAGTATTTT	CASSLGGAGTGVTDTQYF
NA	TRBV15	TRBJ2-7	NA	TGTGCCACCAGCAGTGAGGGGGGGGGACATTACGAGCAGTACTTC	CATSSEGGGHYEQYF
NA	TRBV6-1	TRBJ2-1	few	TGTGCCAGCAGTGAAGGGTTTTGGGTGTCAATCAGGAGGGGCTCCTACAATGAGCAGTTCTTC	CASSEGFWVSIRRGSYNEQFF
NA	TRBV18	TRBJ1-2	NA	TGTGCCAGCTCACTAACCCCAAATGTAGCTAACTATGGCTACACCTTC	CASSLTPNVANYGYTF
NA	TRBV7-5	TRBJ1-2	NA	TGTGTCAGAAGCTTAGGACAGGGTCCCTATGGCTACACCTTC	CVRSLGQGPYGYTF
NA	TRBV7-2	TRBJ1-2	many	TGTGCCAGCAGCTTAGCATCAGTCTATGGCTACACCTTC	CASSLASVYGYTF
NA	TRBV28	TRBJ2-2	NA	TGTGCCAGCAGTTTCGCGGAGGAGGGCGGGGAGCTGTTTTTT	CASSFAEEGGELFF
TRBD1	TRBV10-3	TRBJ1-6	NA	TGTGCCATCAGTGAGCGGGGAGGGGCAGGGGGCAACCCCAATTCACCCCTCCACTTT	CAISERGGAGGNPNSPLHF
TRBD1	TRBV7-9	TRBJ1-5	NA	TGTGCCAGCAGCGTGACAGGGGAGAATCAGCCCCAGCATTTT	CASSVTGENQPQHF
NA	TRBV6-6	TRBJ2-6	NA	TGTGCCAGCAGTCGTACTAGCTCTGGGGCCAACGTCCTGACTTTC	CASSRTSSGANVLTF
TRBD1	TRBV19	TRBJ1-4	NA	TGTGCCTCAAGGACAGGGTCGAATAATGAAAAACTGTTTTTT	CASRTGSNNEKLFF
NA	TRBV5-6	TRBJ1-5	NA	TGTGCCAGCAGCCCGGACGGGGGGTACAATCAGCCCCAGCATTTT	CASSPDGGYNQPQHF
TRBD1	TRBV14	TRBJ2-2	NA	TGTGCCAGCAGCCAATCCGGGACAGTTGGTGCCGGGGAGCTGTTTTTT	CASSQSGTVGAGELFF
NA	TRBV28	TRBJ2-5	NA	TGTGCCAGCAGTAGCAGGGTTGAGACCCAGTACTTC	CASSSRVETQYF
NA	TRBV5-8	TRBJ1-5	medium-sized	TGTGCCAGCGGCGTCGGGTCCAATCAGCCCCAGCATTTT	CASGVGSNQPQHF
NA	TRBV2	TRBJ1-4	NA	TGTGCCAGCACCAGGATCAGGGGCATTGGAGAAAAACTGTTTTTT	CASTRIRGIGEKLFF
NA	TRBV5-1	TRBJ2-2	NA	TGCGCCAGCAGCTTGGTAAGCAGCGCGAACACCGGGGAGCTGTTTTTT	CASSLVSSANTGELFF
TRBD1	TRBV7-6	TRBJ2-1	NA	TGTGCCAGCAGCTCGCCGGGACAGGGTGGGAATGAGCAGTTCTTC	CASSSPGQGGNEQFF
NA	TRBV28	TRBJ1-2	NA	TGTGCCAGCAGTTTATCAGGGGCCTCTAACTATGGCTACACCTTC	CASSLSGASNYGYTF
NA	TRBV29-1	TRBJ2-3	NA	TGCAGCGTTGGAGGGGGAGTAGCAGATACGCAGTATTTT	CSVGGGVADTQYF
NA	TRBV29-1	TRBJ1-2	NA	TGCAGCGTTGGTGGATTCAATGGCTACACCTTC	CSVGGFNGYTF
NA	TRBV6-6	TRBJ1-1	NA	TGTGCCAGCAGTTACTCCCGGGGAGGGGACACTGAAGCTTTCTTT	CASSYSRGGDTEAFF
TRBD2	TRBV7-8	TRBJ2-1	NA	TGTGCCAGCAGCTTAGGTCGTGGCGGGGGGGACAATGAGCAGTTCTTC	CASSLGRGGGDNEQFF
TRBD2	TRBV25-1	TRBJ2-1	NA	TGTGCCAGCAGTGAGACCGGGACTAGATCTCTTGGTGAGCAGTTCTTC	CASSETGTRSLGEQFF
TRBD2	TRBV9	TRBJ2-7	NA	TGTGCCAGCAGCGTAGTGGGGACTAGCGAGGCCTACGAGCAGTACTTC	CASSVVGTSEAYEQYF
TRBD2	TRBV29-1	TRBJ2-1	NA	TGCAGCGTTGACCCGCGGGGGGGCTTAAATGAGCAGTTCTTC	CSVDPRGGLNEQFF
TRBD1	TRBV29-1	TRBJ2-5	few	TGCAGCCTGACGAGACAGGGTGGCGAGACCCAGTACTTC	CSLTRQGGETQYF
NA	TRBV19	TRBJ1-2	few	TGTGCCAGTAGTATCGGCAGGGGATTCGGCTACACCTTC	CASSIGRGFGYTF
NA	TRBV9	TRBJ1-6	many	TGTGCCAGCAGCGTTCAGGGGACTAATTCACCCCTCCACTTT	CASSVQGTNSPLHF